Listed here are 27 T cell receptor beta chains from one sample, sequenced in a study of T cell responses to AZD1222 COVID-19 vaccine. Method: immunoSEQ multiplex PCR; TCRdb's copy keeps in-frame clones and lacks some. The repertoire has roughly 70,000 clones, roughly 87% of them found once; the top ten carry about 9%. The sequenced sample was peripheral blood, obtained 28 days after the second AZD1222 dose. The receptors come from an adult who received the AZD1222 COVID-19 vaccine.

The J gene is TRBJ2-1, the V gene TRBV7-9, with TRBD2 matching 9 bases. V gave up 1 base and J gave up 10 bases; unmatched junction bases: 8. The CDR3 runs 15 residues. From germline, CDR1 is SEHNR and CDR2 FQNEAQ (reference sequence). The CDR3 DNA is TGTGCCAGCAGCTTAGTGGTTTTAGCGGGAGAAGAGCAGTTCTTC. This translates into CASSLVVLAGEEQFF. The full variable domain, with the rest looked up from reference TRBV7-9 and TRBJ2-1, is DTGVSQNPRHKITKRGQNVTFRCDPISEHNRLYWYRQTLGQGPEFLTYFQNEAQLEKSRLLSDRFSAERPKGSFSTLEIQRTEQGDSAMYLCASSLVVLAGEEQFFGPGTRLTVL.

The chain carries TRBV29-1 and TRBJ2-3; D call uncertain. V was pared by 6 bases and J by 2 bases, with 9 bases between. The CDR3 contains 12 residues. CDR1 SQVTM and CDR2 ANQGSEA come from the germline V gene. The CDR3 DNA sequence: TGCAGCGTCTCCCGGATCACAGATACGCAGTATTTT. This translates into CSVSRITDTQYF.

The J gene is TRBJ1-2, the V gene TRBV6-6, with D perhaps TRBD1 (6 bases). Germline V gene data show CDR1 as MNHNY and CDR2 as SVGAGI (reference sequence). This CDR3 is 15 amino acids long. V was pared by 4 bases and J by 0 bases, with 12 bases between. The CDR3 is CASSFTGYPNYGYTF. CDR3 in DNA: TGTGCCAGCAGTTTTACAGGGTATCCTAACTATGGCTACACCTTC.

The chain has TRBV2 and TRBJ2-7, with 11 nucleotides matching TRBD1. The V segment lost 6 bases and the J segment 5 bases; nucleotides outside the gene matches: 6. Germline V CDR1 and CDR2: SNHLY, FYNNEI. The CDR3 consists of 14 residues. CDR3 sequence reads: CASRPPGQGDEQYF. The CDR3 nucleotides read TGTGCCAGCAGGCCCCCGGGACAGGGGGACGAGCAGTACTTC.

The chain links TRBV11-1 to TRBJ2-7; no clear D. The CDR3 totals 12 residues. Deletions cut 5 bases from V and 4 bases from J, with 9 bases between. CDR1 is SGHAT, CDR2 FQDESV, per germline (reference sequence). The DNA for the CDR3 is TGTGCCAGCAGCAATGACTTATACGAGCAGTACTTC. Its translation: CASSNDLYEQYF. The full variable domain, rest sourced from reference TRBV11-1 and TRBJ2-7, is EAEVAQSPRYKITEKSQAVAFWCDPISGHATLYWYRQILGQGPELLVQFQDESVVDDSQLPKDRFSAERLKGVDSTLKIQPAELGDSAMYLCASSNDLYEQYFGPGTRLTVT.

The gene calls are TRBV10-3 and TRBJ2-7, with 10 bases aligning to TRBD2. There are 12 residues in the CDR3. Germline V gene sequence: CDR1 ENHRY, CDR2 SYGVKD. V lost 10 bases and J lost 0; bases outside the gene matches: 0. The CDR3 bases are TGTGCCACTAGCGGGAGCTCCTACGAGCAGTACGTC. The encoded protein is CATSGSSYEQYV.

The count of this clone is one. This rearrangement joins TRBV29-1 to TRBJ2-3; D uncertain. This CDR3 has 12 residues. Germline V gene data show CDR1 as SQVTM and CDR2 as ANQGSEA. Trimming removed 6 bases from V and 6 bases from J, with 13 bases in between. This chain's CDR3 is CSVFYRSDTQYF. CDR3 nucleotide sequence: TGCAGCGTATTTTATAGATCTGATACGCAGTATTTT.

The rearrangement joins TRBV9 to TRBJ1-1, with D hard to call. Germline V gene sequence: CDR1 SGDLS, CDR2 YYNGEE. V lost 4 bases, J lost 2 bases, and 18 bases lay in between. There are 16 residues in the CDR3. For the CDR3, the DNA is TGTGCCAGCAGCTCCTCCCTCCGACGGACTAACACTGAAGCTTTCTTT. As protein: CASSSSLRRTNTEAFF.

The genes are TRBV6-6 and TRBJ2-6; TRBD2 agrees at 8 bases. V was pared by 6 bases and J by 5 bases, with 9 bases of the junction left unmatched. CDR3 length equals 16 residues. CDR1 and CDR2 (germline): MNHNY, SVGAGI (reference sequence). The CDR3 region has the DNA TGTGCCAGCAGCGCTCCCGGGGGGGAATGGGCCAACGTCCTGACTTTC. Its translation is CASSAPGGEWANVLTF.

The chain carries TRBV5-1 and TRBJ2-1; 9 bases are shared with TRBD2. V was pared by 0 bases and J by 6 bases, with 7 bases of the junction left unmatched. CDR1 is SGHRS, CDR2 YFSETQ, per germline. The CDR3 consists of 16 residues. The DNA for the CDR3 is TGCGCCAGCAGCTTGGTGGCGGGGGGGCTGGTCAATGAGCAGTTCTTC. Translation gives CASSLVAGGLVNEQFF.

The chain recombines TRBV5-4 with TRBJ1-3; no reliable D call. This CDR3 comprises 17 residues. The germline V and J ends were trimmed by 3 bases and 0 bases, with 16 bases remaining between them. CDR1 and CDR2 from the germline V gene are SGHNT and YYREEE (reference sequence). Here the CDR3 reads CASSSNEGGLSGNTIYF. CDR3 sequence (DNA): TGTGCCAGCAGCTCCAATGAGGGTGGACTCTCTGGAAACACCATATATTTT. The full variable domain, its missing parts supplied by reference TRBV5-4 and TRBJ1-3, is ETGVTQSPTHLIKTRGQQVTLRCSSQSGHNTVSWYQQALGQGPQFIFQYYREEENGRGNFPPRFSGLQFPNYSSELNVNALELDDSALYLCASSSNEGGLSGNTIYFGEGSWLTVV.

This clone came up once. The rearrangement links TRBV6-2 or TRBV6-3 to TRBJ2-5, with a tentative D call TRBD2 (5 bases). V shed 5 bases and J shed 2 bases, with 24 bases lying between them. Germline lookup yields CDR1 MNHEY and CDR2 SVGEGT. The CDR3 runs to 18 residues. Here the CDR3 DNA reads TGTGCCAGCAGTGCCAGACTGACCCCGAGGCGAGGGCAAGAGACCCAGTACTTC. Amino acid sequence: CASSARLTPRRGQETQYF.

This clone showed up just a few times. This chain links TRBV5-1 with TRBJ2-5; the match to TRBD2 covers 14 bases. V lost 0 bases, J lost 5 bases, and 12 bases stayed unmatched. This CDR3 region has 19 residues. Germline CDR1 SGHRS, CDR2 YFSETQ. CDR3 sequence reads: CASSLALSGLAGEGETQYF. The DNA of the CDR3 is TGCGCCAGCAGCTTGGCCCTTTCGGGACTAGCGGGAGAGGGCGAGACCCAGTACTTC.

CDR3 in amino acids: CASSLRQMNTEAFF. The CDR3 DNA reads TGTGCCAGCAGCTTAAGGCAGATGAACACTGAAGCTTTCTTT. The rearrangement links TRBV7-8 to TRBJ1-1; D is unresolved. The CDR3 totals 14 residues. Trimming shortened V by 2 bases and J by 0 bases, and 7 bases separated the two germline ends. Per germline, CDR1 SGHVS and CDR2 FQNEAQ.

The CDR3 sequence: CASSQETGGGYGYTF. The DNA of the CDR3 is TGCGCCAGCAGCCAAGAAACTGGCGGGGGTTATGGCTACACCTTC. V usage is TRBV4-3 and J usage is TRBJ1-2; a weak D match, TRBD1 (5 bases). This CDR3 has 15 amino acids. Germline loops: CDR1 LGHNA, CDR2 YSLEER. With 0 bases removed from V and 5 bases from J, the gap between germline ends came to 13 bases.

V usage is TRBV29-1 and J usage is TRBJ1-3; D call uncertain. The CDR3 runs 14 residues. The germline V and J ends were trimmed by 5 bases and 0 bases, with 11 bases remaining between them. CDR1 SQVTM and CDR2 ANQGSEA come from the germline V gene. The CDR3 nucleotides are TGCAGCGTTATATTTTCGGGCTCTGGAAACACCATATATTTT. Its translation: CSVIFSGSGNTIYF.

V and J are TRBV28 and TRBJ1-5; D is ambiguous. The CDR3 extends over 13 amino acids. CDR1 and CDR2 (germline): MDHEN, SYDVKM. With 7 bases removed from V and 0 bases from J, the gap between germline ends came to 7 bases. The CDR3 sequence is CASKRVSNQPQHF. The CDR3 DNA reads as TGTGCCAGCAAGAGGGTTAGCAATCAGCCCCAGCATTTT.

This chain uses TRBV19 with TRBJ2-3, with D perhaps matching TRBD1 (5 bases). Germline loops: CDR1 LNHDA, CDR2 SQIVND (reference sequence). The CDR3 covers 13 residues. V lost 7 bases, J lost 6 bases, and 14 bases lay in between. In DNA, the CDR3 is TGTGCCAGTATGAGGACCCCAGGGGATACGCAGTATTTT. Amino acid sequence: CASMRTPGDTQYF.

The J gene is TRBJ2-3, the V gene TRBV30; D call uncertain. The germline CDR1 and CDR2 sequences are GTSNPN and SVGIG (reference sequence). Trimming shortened V by 0 bases and J by 0 bases, and 16 bases separated the two germline ends. The CDR3 has 17 amino acids. CDR3 region: CAWSVRVSSVSTDTQYF. The CDR3 DNA is TGTGCCTGGAGTGTACGAGTATCAAGCGTTAGCACAGATACGCAGTATTTT.

J is TRBJ2-1 and V is TRBV4-3; 9 nucleotides align to TRBD2. The V gene's germline CDR1 is LGHNA and CDR2 YSLEER. V shed 0 bases, J shed 7 bases, and the junction held 4 bases outside the gene matches. This CDR3 has 15 amino acids. The DNA of the CDR3 is TGCGCCAGCAGCCAAGAGGTGACTAGCGGTAATGAGCAGTTCTTC. It specifies CASSQEVTSGNEQFF.

The chain combines TRBV19 with TRBJ1-4, with a weak D call TRBD1 (6 bases). The germline V and J ends were trimmed by 10 bases and 3 bases, with 15 bases remaining between them. Germline V CDR1 and CDR2: LNHDA, SQIVND (reference sequence). The CDR3 is 14 amino acids. The CDR3, as DNA: TGTGCCACCACAGGGTTTGCGGCTAATGAAAAACTGTTTTTT. It yields the protein CATTGFAANEKLFF.

J is TRBJ1-2 and V is TRBV27, with TRBD1 matching 7 bases. Germline V gene sequence: CDR1 MNHEY, CDR2 SMNVEV (reference sequence). The CDR3 is 13 amino acids. The V gene end was trimmed by 3 bases and the J gene end by 7 bases; junction bases not matched to a gene: 5. This CDR3 is CASSFPGGGGYTF. CDR3 DNA: TGTGCCAGCAGTTTTCCAGGGGGAGGTGGCTACACCTTC.

V gene TRBV28 combines with J gene TRBJ1-1; TRBD1 aligns across 11 bases. The CDR3 extends over 13 amino acids. After removal of 2 bases from V and 12 bases from J, the junction contained 5 bases not matched to a gene. CDR1 and CDR2 (germline): MDHEN, SYDVKM. As DNA, the CDR3 is TGTGCCAGCAGTTTAATTGGGACAGGGGGTCCTTTCTTT. It yields the protein CASSLIGTGGPFF.

The gene calls are TRBV5-1 and TRBJ2-1, with 8 bases fitting TRBD1. Looked up from germline, CDR1 is SGHRS and CDR2 is YFSETQ. CDR3 length: 15 residues. The V and J ends lost 0 bases and 6 bases, in that order; junction bases with no gene match: 5. The CDR3 loop reads CASSLGQGAGNEQFF. CDR3 in DNA: TGCGCCAGCAGCTTGGGGCAGGGGGCGGGCAATGAGCAGTTCTTC.

This chain uses TRBV24-1 with TRBJ2-2, with a tentative D call TRBD2 (6 bases). Per germline, CDR1 KGHDR and CDR2 SFDVKD. V was shortened by 3 bases and J by 4 bases, with 17 bases between the two germline ends. The CDR3 totals 17 residues. The CDR3 loop is CATSDHPGRRSTGELFF. CDR3 nucleotides: TGTGCCACCAGTGATCACCCGGGGAGGCGGAGCACCGGGGAGCTGTTTTTT.

The rearrangement uses TRBV9 and TRBJ1-3; D gene unclear. In germline, CDR1 is SGDLS, CDR2 YYNGEE. V was clipped by 4 bases and J by 3 bases, with 14 bases between them. This CDR3 spans 15 amino acids. DNA for the CDR3: TGTGCCAGCAGCCCCCGATTCCCCATTGGAAACACCATATATTTT. Amino acid sequence: CASSPRFPIGNTIYF.

The chain couples TRBV5-8 to TRBJ1-2; D remains unclear. Looked up from germline, CDR1 is SGHTS and CDR2 is YDEGEE. Trimming removed 1 base from V and 4 bases from J, with 11 bases in between. The length of the CDR3 is 14 residues. The CDR3, as DNA: TGTGCCAGCAGCTTGTATGGTGGTAGCTATGGCTACACCTTC. This translates into CASSLYGGSYGYTF.